The rows below give T cell receptor beta chains drawn from one sample of a study of cytomegalovirus exposure and HLA in healthy donors. Only in-frame clones appear in the TCRdb table, and some are missing; sequencing was by immunoSEQ multiplex PCR. The table gives 65,000 to 85,000 clones; the top ten clones make up 2.4% of it. Sequencing was carried out using PBMCs. These receptors originate from a female donor in good health and CMV-seropositive. The CDR3 runs from the conserved cysteine through the conserved F or W. A D gene is named only where the DNA matches it firmly.

v_call,d_call,j_call,cdr3_nt,cdr3_aa
TRBV4-2,-,TRBJ1-1,TGTGCCAGCAGCCAAGTGTCGACTCTGATCACTGAAGCTTTCTTT,CASSQVSTLITEAFF
TRBV28,-,TRBJ1-1,TGTGCCAGCAGACCTACAGTGAACACTGAAGCTTTCTTT,CASRPTVNTEAFF
TRBV7-8,-,TRBJ2-5,TGTGCCAGCAGCTTAAGCGCGGAGACCCAGTACTTC,CASSLSAETQYF
TRBV30,-,TRBJ1-6,TGTGCCTGGAGTGTTACGGGAGGGAATTCACCCCTCCACTTT,CAWSVTGGNSPLHF
TRBV9,-,TRBJ1-3,TGTGCCAGCAGCTCCGACGGGAACTCTGGAAACACCATATATTTT,CASSSDGNSGNTIYF
TRBV18,-,TRBJ1-1,TGTGCCAGCTCAGCTGAGGACAGGAACACTGAAGCTTTCTTT,CASSAEDRNTEAFF
TRBV30,TRBD1,TRBJ1-1,TGTGCCTGGAGTGTACAGGGGTCTGAAGATTTCTTT,CAWSVQGSEDFF
TRBV6-5,-,TRBJ1-6,TGTGCCAGCAGTCCCGACAGCCAAAATTCACCCCTCCACTTT,CASSPDSQNSPLHF
TRBV18,-,TRBJ1-5,TGTGCCAGCTCACCGATAGAGGGCCGTGGACAGCCCCAGCATTTT,CASSPIEGRGQPQHF
TRBV7-2,-,TRBJ2-5,TGTGCCAGCAGCTTAGACAGGGAGACCCAGTACTTC,CASSLDRETQYF
TRBV7-9,TRBD2,TRBJ2-5,TGTGCCAGCAATCGGGAGGCGGAGACCCAGTACTTC,CASNREAETQYF
TRBV5-1,TRBD1,TRBJ1-1,TGCGCCAGCAGCTTGGGCAGGGGGTCAAATGTGAACACTGAAGCTTTCTTT,CASSLGRGSNVNTEAFF
TRBV5-1,TRBD1,TRBJ1-1,TGCGCCACACAGGGACAGTCAAACACTGAAGCTTTCTTT,CATQGQSNTEAFF
TRBV30,-,TRBJ2-7,TGTGCCTGGAATGAGAACTCCTACGAGCAGTACTTC,CAWNENSYEQYF
TRBV28,TRBD1,TRBJ2-7,TGTGCCAGCAGTCACGGGACAGGGGTCAGCGAGCAGTACTTC,CASSHGTGVSEQYF
TRBV4-3,-,TRBJ2-7,TGCGCCAGCAGCCAAGACAATGGCAACTACGAGCAGTACTTC,CASSQDNGNYEQYF
TRBV7-9,-,TRBJ2-5,TGTGCCGGACGACCCGGGTACGGGGATTTAGAGACCCAGTACTTC,CAGRPGYGDLETQYF
TRBV18,TRBD1,TRBJ2-7,TGTGCCAGCTCACCGGGATGGGGGACAGTCACCTACGAGCAGTACTTC,CASSPGWGTVTYEQYF
TRBV6-5,TRBD1,TRBJ1-5,TGTGCCAGCAAGACAGGGCACGATCAGCCCCAGCATTTT,CASKTGHDQPQHF
TRBV30,TRBD2,TRBJ2-7,TGTGCCTGGAGTGGAGTGGGCGGGAGGGCCCCCTACGAGCAGTACTTC,CAWSGVGGRAPYEQYF
TRBV11-3,TRBD1,TRBJ2-1,TGTGCCAGCAGCACTCCGGCCGGGACAGGAGGCTACAATGAGCAGTTCTTC,CASSTPAGTGGYNEQFF
TRBV7-2,TRBD2,TRBJ2-5,TGTGCCAGCAGCTTAAATAGCGGGCCGGAGGAGACCCAGTACTTC,CASSLNSGPEETQYF